This T cell receptor (beta chain) was sequenced for a study of blood T cells in healthy people across ages. It was with a sample-barcoded 5' primer and a J-beta primer mix that a second PCR of about 6 to 12 cycles was run. From the 5' RACE reads, TCRdb called clonotypes with MiXCR, one entry per CDR3 protein. The sample carries more than 700,000 distinct CDR3 sequences, more than 35% recorded once. This CDR3 is 15 amino acids long. Germline CDR1 is ENHRY and CDR2 is SYGVKD. V dropped 6 bases and J dropped 11; count of bases not matched to a gene: 12. This clonotype turned up a few times. A clone one base away is much larger, so this may be a read error.

Material for sequencing was blood. The sequence came from a man older than 75 in good health. This chain joins TRBV10-3 and TRBJ2-5; 13 positions agree with TRBD2. CDR3 sequence reads: CAISSGTSGTNEQYF. CDR3 DNA: TGTGCCATCAGCTCCGGGACTAGCGGGACCAATGAGCAGTACTTC.